This T cell receptor beta chain was identified in a study of Tregs in tolerant kidney transplant recipients. The data were produced by immunoSEQ multiplex PCR, yet TCRdb's version contains in-frame clones alone and is incomplete. Its clone listing holds more than 45,000 clones. The V and J ends lost 2 bases and 5 bases respectively, with 10 bases between them. Germline V gene lookup returns CDR1 GTSNPN and CDR2 SVGIG (reference sequence). This CDR3 region has 12 residues. Concerning this clone itself: The read falls 3 residues short of the CDR3 end, and the missing part is taken from the germline J gene.

The material sequenced was CD4+ T cells from blood, taken before the transplant. The chain has TRBV30 and TRBJ2-7; TRBD1 or TRBD2 may be the D gene (5 bases each). The TCR originated in a human donor who received a combined kidney and bone marrow transplant. CDR3 in amino acids: CAWSLGENEQYF. The covered CDR3 bases are TGTGCCTGGAGTTTAGGGGAGAACGAG.